This record looks at one T cell receptor beta chain sequence and its context. The antigen remains undetermined. A single record per CDR3 protein comes from TCRdb applying MiXCR to the 5' RACE reads. The sample consists of approximately 35,000 distinct CDR3 sequences, 14% of them appearing once. CDR3 length: 12 amino acids. Trimming took off 1 base at V and 4 bases at J, with 4 bases between the two ends. The germline gives CDR1 LNHDA, CDR2 SQIVND (reference sequence). The data originate from a study of CD8 T cells in ankylosing spondylitis. Study observations and caveats: Within matched ankylosing spondylitis synovial fluid, disease-linked clones were reportedly significantly enriched. Ankylosing spondylitis blood seemed to carry a telltale TCR beta motif made of under 10 highly homologous variants. A subset of motif variants has previously been described in the synovial fluid and blood of reactive arthritis.

The sequencing sample was made of blood. The V gene is TRBV19, the J gene TRBJ2-5, with D hard to call. This TCR derives from a male donor with ankylosing spondylitis or in good health (not recorded which). This chain's CDR3 is CASSIAGETQYF. The CDR3, as DNA: TGTGCCAGTAGTATAGCCGGAGAGACCCAGTACTTC.